The clone carrying this T cell receptor beta chain has just one count. Its specificity is unknown. The CDR3 has 14 amino acids. The V gene's germline CDR1 is SGHRS and CDR2 YFSETQ. The data originate from a study of cytomegalovirus exposure and HLA in healthy donors. About the study: Samples from HLA-typed donors yielded about 85 million unique TCRs in an early data release. Study outcomes and limitations: Most of the TCR beta V segments (in an earlier analysis) were productive either about 90% or about 30% of the time. Later, TCR association rates were found to vary by HLA locus, highest for DRB1 and lowest for HLA-C.

Researchers ran the PCR with 60 Vbeta and 13 Jbeta primers. TCRdb's copy holds only in-frame clones and misses some; the assay was immunoSEQ multiplex PCR. The sample has 80,000 to 130,000 clones, 75% seen once. The chain employs TRBV5-1 and TRBJ2-5, with 8 bases aligning to TRBD1. The J call may be wrong; the DNA end is better matched by TRBJ2-7. The sequenced sample was PBMCs. The receptor comes from a male donor in good health and CMV-seropositive. CDR3 bases: TGCGCCAGCAGCTTGGGACAGGGGTCCTACGAGCAGTACTTC. Residues: CASSLGQGSYEQYF.